A selection of T cell receptor beta chains follows, all from one sample in a study of cytomegalovirus exposure and HLA in healthy donors. The table came from immunoSEQ multiplex PCR; TCRdb's copy has only in-frame clones and leaves some out. Of just over 200,000 clones listed, roughly 80% are singletons. Sequencing input: PBMCs. Receptors originate from a man aged 50 to 60 in good health and CMV-seronegative. Both conserved end residues are part of each CDR3. Each record gives: clone size, D gene, V gene, J gene, CDR3 protein, CDR3 DNA. A D gene is named only where the DNA matches it firmly. Part of the rows lack a size; the others show once, few, many or a class for expanded clones.

clone_size: .; d_call: .; v_call: TRBV4-2; j_call: TRBJ1-3; cdr3_aa: CASSPGAAVAGNTIYF; cdr3_nt: TGTGCCAGCTCCCCAGGGGCGGCTGTGGCTGGAAACACCATATATTTT
clone_size: .; d_call: .; v_call: TRBV5-6; j_call: TRBJ1-2; cdr3_aa: CASSHPREGGYGYTF; cdr3_nt: TGTGCCAGCAGCCATCCGCGAGAGGGAGGCTATGGCTACACCTTC
clone_size: .; d_call: TRBD2; v_call: TRBV28; j_call: TRBJ2-3; cdr3_aa: CASSLATSGTDTQYF; cdr3_nt: TGTGCCAGCAGCCTTGCAACTAGCGGCACAGATACGCAGTATTTT
clone_size: .; d_call: TRBD1; v_call: TRBV10-3; j_call: TRBJ2-7; cdr3_aa: CAISEREQGHYEQYF; cdr3_nt: TGTGCCATCAGTGAGCGAGAACAGGGGCACTACGAGCAGTACTTC
clone_size: .; d_call: .; v_call: TRBV27; j_call: TRBJ2-1; cdr3_aa: CASRADRLQSSYNEQFF; cdr3_nt: TGTGCCAGCAGAGCAGACAGGCTTCAAAGCTCCTACAATGAGCAGTTCTTC
clone_size: few; d_call: .; v_call: TRBV28; j_call: TRBJ2-7; cdr3_aa: CASSFRGLFTEQYF; cdr3_nt: TGTGCCAGCAGTTTCCGCGGGCTTTTCACCGAGCAGTACTTC
clone_size: .; d_call: TRBD1; v_call: TRBV4-1; j_call: TRBJ1-5; cdr3_aa: CASSLQGVSNQPQHF; cdr3_nt: TGCGCCAGCAGCCTACAGGGGGTAAGCAATCAGCCCCAGCATTTT
clone_size: .; d_call: .; v_call: TRBV7-9; j_call: TRBJ2-4; cdr3_aa: CASSPLTGAKNIQYF; cdr3_nt: TGTGCCAGCAGCCCTCTCACAGGGGCCAAAAACATTCAGTACTTC
clone_size: .; d_call: .; v_call: TRBV6-5; j_call: TRBJ1-1; cdr3_aa: CASSYGAGKNTEAFF; cdr3_nt: TGTGCCAGCAGTTACGGTGCAGGAAAGAACACTGAAGCTTTCTTT
clone_size: .; d_call: .; v_call: TRBV6-1; j_call: TRBJ1-2; cdr3_aa: CASSEKDTRVSYGYTF; cdr3_nt: TGTGCCAGCAGTGAAAAGGACACACGGGTGAGCTATGGCTACACCTTC
clone_size: .; d_call: .; v_call: TRBV30; j_call: TRBJ1-4; cdr3_aa: CAWNFRRNEKLFF; cdr3_nt: TGTGCCTGGAATTTCAGGAGGAATGAAAAACTGTTTTTT
clone_size: .; d_call: TRBD1; v_call: TRBV6-1; j_call: TRBJ1-1; cdr3_aa: CASSDRGQDTEAFF; cdr3_nt: TGTGCCAGCAGTGACAGGGGGCAAGACACTGAAGCTTTCTTT
clone_size: .; d_call: TRBD1; v_call: TRBV28; j_call: TRBJ1-2; cdr3_aa: CASSSPGTANYGYTF; cdr3_nt: TGTGCCAGCAGTTCTCCCGGGACAGCTAACTATGGCTACACCTTC
clone_size: once; d_call: TRBD2; v_call: TRBV6-5; j_call: TRBJ2-3; cdr3_aa: CASSYSSGSSDTQYF; cdr3_nt: TGTGCCAGCAGTTATTCTAGCGGGAGTTCAGATACGCAGTATTTT
clone_size: .; d_call: TRBD1; v_call: TRBV9; j_call: TRBJ1-2; cdr3_aa: CASSVDRGYGYGYTF; cdr3_nt: TGTGCCAGCAGCGTCGACAGGGGATATGGCTATGGCTACACCTTC
clone_size: .; d_call: TRBD2; v_call: TRBV29-1; j_call: TRBJ2-7; cdr3_aa: CSVSSGTLYEQYF; cdr3_nt: TGCAGCGTTTCCAGCGGGACTCTCTACGAGCAGTACTTC
clone_size: once; d_call: TRBD2; v_call: TRBV27; j_call: TRBJ2-7; cdr3_aa: CASSLKRGAYEQYF; cdr3_nt: TGTGCCAGCAGTTTAAAGCGGGGAGCCTACGAGCAGTACTTC
clone_size: .; d_call: .; v_call: TRBV28; j_call: TRBJ1-1; cdr3_aa: CASSSDNFNTEAFF; cdr3_nt: TGTGCCAGCAGCTCGGACAACTTTAACACTGAAGCTTTCTTT
clone_size: .; d_call: .; v_call: TRBV2; j_call: TRBJ1-5; cdr3_aa: CASSPDSLEGQPQHF; cdr3_nt: TGTGCCAGCAGTCCGGACAGCTTAGAGGGACAGCCCCAGCATTTT